This is a list of T cell receptor beta chains from one sample in a study of T cell responses to AZD1222 COVID-19 vaccine. Some clones are missing from TCRdb's copy, which holds only in-frame ones; the method was immunoSEQ multiplex PCR. The sample records approximately 94,000 clones, around 90% being singletons. This specimen was peripheral blood, taken on day 0 of AZD1222 vaccination. These receptors originate from an adult in good health. CDR3s include the opening cysteine and the closing phenylalanine or tryptophan. D genes are given only for firm matches. Not all rows give a size; the values are once, few, many and, for expanded clones, a class.

v_call: TRBV12-3/TRBV12-4
d_call: NA
j_call: TRBJ1-3
clone_size: NA
cdr3_aa: CASSLGSGNTIYF
cdr3_nt: TGTGCCAGCAGTTTAGGCTCTGGAAACACCATATATTTT

v_call: TRBV25-1
d_call: NA
j_call: TRBJ2-1
clone_size: NA
cdr3_aa: CASNKGAGNNEQFF
cdr3_nt: TGTGCCAGCAACAAGGGGGCGGGAAACAATGAGCAGTTCTTC

v_call: TRBV15
d_call: NA
j_call: TRBJ2-4
clone_size: NA
cdr3_aa: CATSRELGIGNIQYF
cdr3_nt: TGTGCCACCAGCAGAGAGTTAGGGATCGGAAACATTCAGTACTTC

v_call: TRBV6-1
d_call: TRBD1
j_call: TRBJ1-5
clone_size: NA
cdr3_aa: CASSEWGQLNQPQHF
cdr3_nt: TGTGCCAGCAGTGAATGGGGACAGCTGAATCAGCCCCAGCATTTT

v_call: TRBV28
d_call: NA
j_call: TRBJ1-4
clone_size: NA
cdr3_aa: CASTRSGFLSGSEKLFF
cdr3_nt: TGTGCCAGCACCCGATCGGGGTTTTTAAGTGGGAGTGAAAAACTGTTTTTT

v_call: TRBV9
d_call: TRBD1
j_call: TRBJ1-2
clone_size: NA
cdr3_aa: CASSSHRDSGGYTF
cdr3_nt: TGTGCCAGCAGCAGCCACCGGGACAGTGGCGGCTACACCTTC

v_call: TRBV19
d_call: NA
j_call: TRBJ1-5
clone_size: NA
cdr3_aa: CASSIALRGNQPQHF
cdr3_nt: TGTGCCAGTAGTATAGCTCTGCGGGGCAATCAGCCCCAGCATTTT

v_call: TRBV10-3
d_call: NA
j_call: TRBJ2-7
clone_size: NA
cdr3_aa: CATLTNSYEQYF
cdr3_nt: TGTGCCACTCTGACGAATTCCTACGAGCAGTACTTC

v_call: TRBV4-2
d_call: NA
j_call: TRBJ2-3
clone_size: NA
cdr3_aa: CASSQEGTDTQYF
cdr3_nt: TGTGCCAGCAGCCAAGAGGGCACAGATACGCAGTATTTT

v_call: TRBV28
d_call: NA
j_call: TRBJ1-2
clone_size: NA
cdr3_aa: CASSLGSIGVQTGGYTF
cdr3_nt: TGTGCCAGCAGTTTAGGGTCGATTGGCGTACAAACGGGTGGCTACACCTTC

v_call: TRBV9
d_call: TRBD1
j_call: TRBJ2-7
clone_size: NA
cdr3_aa: CASSTRQGGEQYF
cdr3_nt: TGTGCCAGCAGCACCCGACAGGGTGGCGAGCAGTACTTC

v_call: TRBV2
d_call: TRBD1
j_call: TRBJ1-2
clone_size: NA
cdr3_aa: CASGDRVYTF
cdr3_nt: TGTGCCAGCGGGGACAGGGTGTACACCTTC

v_call: TRBV6-6
d_call: NA
j_call: TRBJ1-3
clone_size: NA
cdr3_aa: CASTVSGNTIYF
cdr3_nt: TGTGCCAGCACAGTTTCAGGAAACACCATATATTTT

v_call: TRBV19
d_call: TRBD2
j_call: TRBJ2-5
clone_size: once
cdr3_aa: CASRRTSGRNEETQYF
cdr3_nt: TGTGCCAGTAGACGGACTAGCGGGAGGAATGAGGAGACCCAGTACTTC

v_call: TRBV2
d_call: TRBD2
j_call: TRBJ2-1
clone_size: NA
cdr3_aa: CASSPSGSQGSEQFF
cdr3_nt: TGTGCCAGCAGTCCGAGCGGGAGCCAGGGTAGTGAGCAGTTCTTC

v_call: TRBV3-1/TRBV3-2
d_call: TRBD2
j_call: TRBJ2-5
clone_size: NA
cdr3_aa: CASSQAPGLAGETQYF
cdr3_nt: TGTGCCAGCAGCCAGGCTCCGGGACTAGCGGGAGAGACCCAGTACTTC

v_call: TRBV27
d_call: NA
j_call: TRBJ1-5
clone_size: NA
cdr3_aa: CASSLDRSNQPQHF
cdr3_nt: TGTGCCAGCAGTTTAGACAGGAGCAATCAGCCCCAGCATTTT

v_call: TRBV5-4
d_call: TRBD1
j_call: TRBJ2-7
clone_size: NA
cdr3_aa: CASSFQGADYEQYF
cdr3_nt: TGTGCCAGCAGCTTTCAGGGGGCCGACTACGAGCAGTACTTC

v_call: TRBV7-2
d_call: TRBD1
j_call: TRBJ2-7
clone_size: NA
cdr3_aa: CASSLDRFSYEQYF
cdr3_nt: TGTGCCAGCAGCTTGGACAGGTTCTCCTACGAGCAGTACTTC

v_call: TRBV4-2
d_call: NA
j_call: TRBJ1-2
clone_size: NA
cdr3_aa: CASSQDQLTNYGYTF
cdr3_nt: TGTGCCAGCAGCCAAGACCAGCTGACTAACTATGGCTACACCTTC

v_call: TRBV7-2
d_call: NA
j_call: TRBJ2-1
clone_size: NA
cdr3_aa: CASSLGKPSSYNEQFF
cdr3_nt: TGTGCCAGCAGCTTAGGGAAGCCGAGCTCCTACAATGAGCAGTTCTTC

v_call: TRBV4-1
d_call: TRBD1
j_call: TRBJ2-3
clone_size: NA
cdr3_aa: CASSHPGQGKGDTQYF
cdr3_nt: TGCGCCAGCAGCCATCCCGGACAGGGGAAAGGAGATACGCAGTATTTT

v_call: TRBV16
d_call: NA
j_call: TRBJ2-7
clone_size: NA
cdr3_aa: CASSQYGRAEAGQYF
cdr3_nt: TGTGCCAGCAGCCAATACGGCAGGGCCGAGGCCGGGCAGTACTTC

v_call: TRBV7-6
d_call: TRBD1
j_call: TRBJ2-7
clone_size: NA
cdr3_aa: CASSSRTGGEQYF
cdr3_nt: TGTGCCAGCAGCTCCCGGACAGGGGGCGAGCAGTACTTC

v_call: TRBV28
d_call: TRBD2
j_call: TRBJ2-7
clone_size: once
cdr3_aa: CASRTGTRSYEQYF
cdr3_nt: TGTGCCAGCAGAACCGGGACTAGATCCTACGAGCAGTACTTC

v_call: TRBV9
d_call: TRBD1
j_call: TRBJ1-6
clone_size: NA
cdr3_aa: CASSASHRGHSPLHF
cdr3_nt: TGTGCCAGCAGCGCAAGCCACAGGGGGCATTCACCCCTCCACTTT

v_call: TRBV10-2
d_call: NA
j_call: TRBJ2-7
clone_size: NA
cdr3_aa: CASSEGQGRSYEQYF
cdr3_nt: TGCGCCAGCAGTGAGGGTCAGGGGCGATCCTACGAGCAGTACTTC

v_call: TRBV5-1
d_call: NA
j_call: TRBJ2-1
clone_size: NA
cdr3_aa: CASSLEGAETYNEQFF
cdr3_nt: TGCGCCAGCAGCCTGGAGGGCGCGGAAACCTACAATGAGCAGTTCTTC

v_call: TRBV27
d_call: NA
j_call: TRBJ1-2
clone_size: NA
cdr3_aa: CASRIGGYGYTF
cdr3_nt: TGTGCCAGCAGGATAGGGGGGTATGGCTACACCTTC

v_call: TRBV5-5
d_call: NA
j_call: TRBJ2-5
clone_size: NA
cdr3_aa: CASSTGVQETQYF
cdr3_nt: TGTGCCAGCAGCACCGGGGTCCAAGAGACCCAGTACTTC

v_call: TRBV9
d_call: NA
j_call: TRBJ1-2
clone_size: once
cdr3_aa: CATEEPNYGYTF
cdr3_nt: TGTGCCACCGAGGAGCCTAACTATGGCTACACCTTC

v_call: TRBV27
d_call: NA
j_call: TRBJ2-1
clone_size: NA
cdr3_aa: CASSEISYNEQFF
cdr3_nt: TGTGCCAGCAGTGAAATCTCCTACAATGAGCAGTTCTTC

v_call: TRBV23-1
d_call: TRBD2
j_call: TRBJ2-1
clone_size: NA
cdr3_aa: CASSQTGLAGWGFF
cdr3_nt: TGCGCCAGCAGTCAAACCGGACTAGCGGGTTGGGGGTTCTTC

v_call: TRBV25-1
d_call: TRBD1
j_call: TRBJ1-6
clone_size: NA
cdr3_aa: CASSERRDRWGVSPLHF
cdr3_nt: TGTGCCAGCAGTGAAAGGAGGGACAGATGGGGGGTTTCACCCCTCCACTTT

v_call: TRBV27
d_call: NA
j_call: TRBJ1-4
clone_size: NA
cdr3_aa: CASSLWSTNEKLFF
cdr3_nt: TGTGCCAGCAGTTTGTGGTCAACTAATGAAAAACTGTTTTTT

v_call: TRBV7-8
d_call: TRBD2
j_call: TRBJ2-1
clone_size: NA
cdr3_aa: CASSSGLADNNEQFF
cdr3_nt: TGTGCCAGCAGCTCCGGACTAGCTGATAACAATGAGCAGTTCTTC

v_call: TRBV9
d_call: NA
j_call: TRBJ2-1
clone_size: NA
cdr3_aa: CASSPGNNEQFF
cdr3_nt: TGTGCCAGCAGTCCTGGGAACAATGAGCAGTTCTTC

v_call: TRBV6-1
d_call: NA
j_call: TRBJ1-5
clone_size: NA
cdr3_aa: CASSGRRTAYSNQPQHF
cdr3_nt: TGTGCCAGCAGTGGACGGAGGACAGCATATAGCAATCAGCCCCAGCATTTT

v_call: TRBV30
d_call: NA
j_call: TRBJ1-3
clone_size: NA
cdr3_aa: CAWSVLISGNTIYF
cdr3_nt: TGTGCCTGGAGTGTATTAATCTCTGGAAACACCATATATTTT

v_call: TRBV12-3/TRBV12-4
d_call: NA
j_call: TRBJ2-1
clone_size: NA
cdr3_aa: CASSQGFTNEQFF
cdr3_nt: TGTGCCAGCAGCCAAGGGTTTACCAATGAGCAGTTCTTC

v_call: TRBV28
d_call: TRBD2
j_call: TRBJ2-7
clone_size: NA
cdr3_aa: CASRPTSGGFHAQYF
cdr3_nt: TGTGCCAGCAGACCGACTAGCGGAGGATTCCACGCGCAGTACTTC

v_call: TRBV7-9
d_call: NA
j_call: TRBJ2-7
clone_size: many
cdr3_aa: CASSLVSSPRDEQYF
cdr3_nt: TGTGCCAGCAGCTTAGTGAGCAGTCCTAGGGACGAGCAGTACTTC